The 29 T cell receptor beta chains below were found in one sample sequenced in a study of shared clonotypes between healthy human individuals. The table came from immunoSEQ multiplex PCR; TCRdb's copy has only in-frame clones and leaves some out. The sample contains some 2 million clones, 95% of which appear only once. The sequenced material came from naive CD4+ T cells sorted from blood. Regarding subset: CD45RA+ positively selected. These receptors were obtained from a man aged 18 to 30 in good health.

V is TRBV14 and J is TRBJ2-2; D is perhaps TRBD2 (6 bases). Germline V gives CDR1 SGHDN, CDR2 FVKESK. The CDR3 runs 14 residues. Trimming cost V 4 bases and J 2 bases, with 8 bases left between them. This CDR3 reads CASSPGVNTGELFF. The CDR3 coding sequence is TGTGCCAGCAGCCCGGGAGTTAACACCGGGGAGCTGTTTTTT. Together with reference TRBV14 and TRBJ2-2, the CDR3 gives the full variable domain: EAGVTQFPSHSVIEKGQTVTLRCDPISGHDNLYWYRRVMGKEIKFLLHFVKESKQDESGMPNNRFLAERTGGTYSTLKVQPAELEDSGVYFCASSPGVNTGELFFGEGSRLTVL.

This CDR3 reads CATSRDTAGGYEQYF. The CDR3 nucleotides read TGTGCCACCAGCAGAGATACGGCAGGGGGATACGAGCAGTACTTC. The chain uses TRBV15 and TRBJ2-7; 7 nucleotides line up with TRBD1. In germline, CDR1 is LNHNV, CDR2 YYDKDF (reference sequence). The CDR3 contains 15 residues. The J segment lost 4 bases and the V segment lost 0 bases, leaving 6 bases of the junction unmatched.

As concerns this clone: A much more abundant neighbour one base away suggests this may be a read error. In the same sample, other DNA sequences code for this CDR3. The chain employs TRBV30 and TRBJ1-6, with D uncertain. Germline V gene lookup returns CDR1 GTSNPN and CDR2 SVGIG (reference sequence). V was pared by 1 base and J by 14 bases, with 12 bases between. The CDR3 covers 12 residues. The CDR3 bases are TGTGCCTGGAGTGCCGAAGTGGTTACCCTCCACTTT. Its protein is CAWSAEVVTLHF.

The count of this clone is one. The J gene is TRBJ1-5, the V gene TRBV6-6; a possible D gene is TRBD1 (6 bases). The ends were cut back, 4 bases at V and 6 bases at J, with 13 bases in the middle. The CDR3 loop spans 14 amino acids. Germline values: CDR1 MNHNY, CDR2 SVGAGI (reference sequence). CDR3 nucleotides: TGTGCCAGCAGTTCCAGGGGTGGGAGTCAGCCCCAGCATTTT. Its protein product is CASSSRGGSQPQHF.

This sequence joins TRBV5-1 and TRBJ2-7; D not resolved. The V gene lost 6 bases and the J gene lost 3 bases, with 13 bases spanning the gap. Germline-derived CDR1 and CDR2 are SGHRS and YFSETQ. This CDR3 is 13 amino acids long. The CDR3 bases are TGCGCCAGCAAAGGAAACTCGGACTACGAGCAGTACTTC. Protein: CASKGNSDYEQYF. Full variable domain (outside the CDR3, taken from reference TRBV5-1 and TRBJ2-7): KAGVTQTPRYLIKTRGQQVTLSCSPISGHRSVSWYQQTPGQGLQFLFEYFSETQRNKGNFPGRFSGRQFSNSRSEMNVSTLELGDSALYLCASKGNSDYEQYFGPGTRLTVT.

The chain is built from TRBV18 and TRBJ2-2; 10 positions agree with TRBD1. The CDR3 is 14 residues long. The V and J ends lost 2 bases and 11 bases, in that order; junction bases with no gene match: 5. The germline gives CDR1 KGHSH, CDR2 LQKENI. The CDR3 region is CASSPGTGEVELFF. The CDR3 nucleotides read TGTGCCAGCTCACCAGGGACAGGGGAGGTCGAGCTGTTTTTT.

V usage is TRBV7-2 and J usage is TRBJ1-2; 7 bases align to TRBD1. Germline loops: CDR1 SGHTA, CDR2 FQGNSA. The CDR3 consists of 13 residues. V was pared by 5 bases and J by 3 bases, with 3 bases of the junction left unmatched. CDR3 DNA: TGTGCCAGCAGCGCCGACAGGGACTATGGCTACACCTTC. This translates into CASSADRDYGYTF.

The V gene is TRBV6-5, the J gene TRBJ1-3; 7 bases align to TRBD1. V gave up 2 bases and J gave up 4 bases; unmatched junction bases: 8. Germline CDR1 reads MNHEY; CDR2 reads SVGAGI. The CDR3 is 16 residues long. CDR3 region: CASSYGQATRGNTIYF. The CDR3, as DNA: TGTGCCAGCAGTTACGGACAGGCGACTCGCGGAAACACCATATATTTT.

The chain carries TRBV2 and TRBJ1-1; TRBD1 might be the D (6 bases). Deletions cut 5 bases from V and 1 base from J, with 14 bases between. Germline-derived CDR1 and CDR2 are SNHLY and FYNNEI. The CDR3 has 15 residues. This chain's CDR3 is CASSLSGATNTEAFF. CDR3 nucleotides: TGTGCCAGCAGTTTATCAGGGGCGACGAACACTGAAGCTTTCTTT.

The chain employs TRBV7-9 and TRBJ1-1; 10 bases match TRBD1. The CDR3 sequence is 15 residues long. The V segment lost 1 base and the J segment 4 bases; nucleotides outside the gene matches: 3. Per germline, CDR1 SEHNR and CDR2 FQNEAQ (reference sequence). CDR3 protein: CASSLEGQGITEAFF. CDR3 nucleotides: TGTGCCAGCAGCTTAGAGGGACAGGGGATCACTGAAGCTTTCTTT.

This chain uses TRBV30 with TRBJ2-7, with D perhaps matching TRBD1 (5 bases). Germline V gene data show CDR1 as GTSNPN and CDR2 as SVGIG (reference sequence). The CDR3 has 15 residues. V was shortened by 2 bases and J by 3 bases, with 17 bases between the two germline ends. The chain's CDR3 is CAWSSDTRRGYEQYF. CDR3 bases: TGTGCCTGGAGTTCGGACACCCGAAGGGGCTACGAGCAGTACTTC.

The count of this clone is one. This rearrangement joins TRBV19 to TRBJ2-7; 7 bases fit TRBD2. CDR3 size: 13 residues. Germline assignment: CDR1 LNHDA and CDR2 SQIVND (reference sequence). The V gene end was trimmed by 10 bases and the J gene end by 2 bases; junction bases not matched to a gene: 8. The CDR3 reads CAIVKRDAYEQYF. The CDR3 coding sequence is TGTGCCATAGTCAAGCGGGACGCCTACGAGCAGTACTTC.

This sequence joins TRBV5-1 and TRBJ2-7, with 9 bases lining up with TRBD2. V trimming: 0 bases; J trimming: 0 bases; junction bases outside the gene matches: 1. This CDR3 spans 15 amino acids. The germline V gene encodes CDR1 SGHRS and CDR2 YFSETQ. CDR3 loop: CASSLELAGSYEQYF. The CDR3 DNA sequence: TGCGCCAGCAGCTTGGAACTAGCGGGCTCCTACGAGCAGTACTTC.

This chain uses TRBV28 with TRBJ1-5; TRBD1 is a possible D gene (5 bases). V was trimmed by 5 bases and J by 7 bases, leaving 18 bases between them. Germline V gene lookup returns CDR1 MDHEN and CDR2 SYDVKM. This CDR3 is built from 15 residues. CDR3 sequence reads: CASSPGLQGPQPQHF. Written as DNA, the CDR3 is TGTGCCAGCAGTCCGGGACTCCAAGGGCCACAGCCCCAGCATTTT.

On this clone itself: The identical CDR3 is also encoded by other nucleotide sequences in the sample. J is TRBJ2-5 and V is TRBV6-5; D possibly corresponds to TRBD1 (5 bases). Germline V CDR1 and CDR2: MNHEY, SVGAGI. The CDR3 contains 14 residues. Trimming removed 2 bases at V and 1 base at J, with 8 bases between. In nucleotides, the CDR3 is TGTGCCAGCAGTTACGGGCAGGGCCAAGAGACCCAGTACTTC. It is translated as CASSYGQGQETQYF.

The V call is TRBV2, the J call TRBJ2-3; 9 bases agree with TRBD2. V trimming: 7 bases; J trimming: 2 bases; junction bases outside the gene matches: 10. Germline V gives CDR1 SNHLY, CDR2 FYNNEI. The CDR3 consists of 16 residues. CDR3 bases: TGTGCCAGCAAAGCGCGACTAGCGGATAACACAGATACGCAGTATTTT. Its protein is CASKARLADNTDTQYF.

Points on this clone: Other nucleotide sequences in the sample specify the same CDR3. The chain employs TRBV20-1 and TRBJ2-5, with D unclear. Germline V lookup: CDR1 DFQATT, CDR2 SNEGSKA (reference sequence). Trimming left V 6 bases short and J 5 bases short, with 7 bases between. CDR3 length: 10 amino acids. CDR3 protein: CSALGETQYF. CDR3 nucleotides: TGCAGTGCACTGGGGGAGACCCAGTACTTC.

The chain couples TRBV5-1 to TRBJ2-5, with D perhaps matching TRBD1 (5 bases). The CDR3 is 15 amino acids. The germline V gene encodes CDR1 SGHRS and CDR2 YFSETQ. V gave up 2 bases and J gave up 5 bases, with 16 bases separating them. The CDR3 sequence: CASSFEGVAMETQYF. CDR3 sequence (DNA): TGCGCCAGCAGCTTCGAAGGGGTAGCTATGGAGACCCAGTACTTC. The full variable domain, with the rest looked up from reference TRBV5-1 and TRBJ2-5, is KAGVTQTPRYLIKTRGQQVTLSCSPISGHRSVSWYQQTPGQGLQFLFEYFSETQRNKGNFPGRFSGRQFSNSRSEMNVSTLELGDSALYLCASSFEGVAMETQYFGPGTRLLVL.

The chain links TRBV2 to TRBJ2-6; D remains unclear. Trimming removed 5 bases at V and 6 bases at J, with 8 bases between. This CDR3 region has 13 residues. Germline V gene data show CDR1 as SNHLY and CDR2 as FYNNEI. CDR3 loop: CASSRVEANVLTF. In DNA, the CDR3 is TGTGCCAGCAGTAGGGTTGAGGCCAACGTCCTGACTTTC.

This chain joins TRBV6-5 and TRBJ1-2; no definite D call. Trimming left V 7 bases short and J 8 bases short, with 11 bases between. CDR1 and CDR2 from the germline V gene are MNHEY and SVGAGI. The CDR3 runs to 11 residues. The CDR3 protein is CASTEGLGYTF. The CDR3 DNA reads as TGTGCCAGCACGGAGGGATTAGGCTACACCTTC.

The V call is TRBV9, the J call TRBJ2-5; 8 bases agree with TRBD2. The CDR3 length is 16 residues. CDR1 is SGDLS, CDR2 YYNGEE, per germline. The ends lost 0 bases at V and 1 base at J; junction bases unmatched: 5. CDR3 nucleotides: TGTGCCAGCAGCGTAGCCGCTACTAGCGGCCAAGAGACCCAGTACTTC. Translation: CASSVAATSGQETQYF.

The chain couples TRBV6-1 to TRBJ2-7; 11 nucleotides match TRBD1. CDR3 size: 16 residues. J lost 9 bases, V lost 2 bases, and 12 bases had no gene match. Germline-derived CDR1 and CDR2 are MNHNS and SASEGT. CDR3 protein: CASSEIGQGAAVVQYF. In DNA, the CDR3 is TGTGCCAGCAGTGAAATTGGACAGGGGGCGGCGGTGGTGCAGTACTTC.

The rearrangement joins TRBV6-5 to TRBJ1-2; D remains ambiguous. This CDR3 is built from 13 residues. Germline loops: CDR1 MNHEY, CDR2 SVGAGI. Trimming removed 2 bases from V and 8 bases from J, with 12 bases in between. CDR3 sequence (DNA): TGTGCCAGCAGTTACGGGGAGGGTGGAGGCTACACCTTC. It is translated as CASSYGEGGGYTF.

V is TRBV21-1 and J is TRBJ2-1. TRBV21-1 is labeled a pseudogene. This CDR3 contains 14 residues. The CDR3 region has the DNA TGTGCCAGCAGCAAAGGGAGGGGGGACACTAAGCAGTTCTTC. Amino acid sequence: CASSKGRGDTKQFF.

This clone appeared a single time. The rearrangement uses TRBV2 and TRBJ2-1; 7 nucleotides match TRBD1. CDR1 and CDR2 from the germline V gene are SNHLY and FYNNEI. V lost 4 bases and J lost 8; bases outside the gene matches: 5. This CDR3 is built from 13 residues. CDR3 protein: CASSGQGVHEQFF. CDR3 DNA sequence: TGTGCCAGCAGTGGACAGGGTGTGCATGAGCAGTTCTTC.

This clone was detected once. The rearrangement links TRBV28 to TRBJ2-2, with 10 bases identical to TRBD2. J gave up 1 base and V 5 bases, and 13 bases lay outside the gene matches. Germline V gene sequence: CDR1 MDHEN, CDR2 SYDVKM. This CDR3 comprises 19 residues. Here the CDR3 reads CASSPWVLLAGRNTGELFF. The CDR3 bases are TGTGCCAGCAGTCCGTGGGTTTTACTAGCGGGGAGGAACACCGGGGAGCTGTTTTTT.

This clone was found once. The chain uses TRBV11-2 and TRBJ2-2; D unclear. V dropped 4 bases and J dropped 5 bases, with 11 bases sitting between them. Germline CDR1 and CDR2: SGHAT and FQNNGV. The CDR3 has 14 residues. DNA of the CDR3: TGTGCCAGCAGCTCAGGCTCTACGACCGGGGAGCTGTTTTTT. This encodes CASSSGSTTGELFF.

This chain connects TRBV6-6 to TRBJ1-3, with TRBD1 matching over 7 bases. This CDR3 spans 14 amino acids. The germline V gene has CDR1 MNHNY and CDR2 SVGAGI (reference sequence). Unmatched junction bases numbered 1, after V lost 2 bases and J lost 3 bases. CDR3 nucleotide sequence: TGTGCCAGCAGTTACCGGACAGGTGGAAACACCATATATTTT. Translating gives CASSYRTGGNTIYF.

This chain uses TRBV6-1 with TRBJ2-7; TRBD1 might be the D (6 bases). V was pared by 6 bases and J by 2 bases, with 14 bases between. In germline, CDR1 is MNHNS, CDR2 SASEGT. The CDR3 has 14 residues. The CDR3 DNA is TGTGCCAGCAGCCTTTGGACAGAACCCTACGAGCAGTACTTC. Translated: CASSLWTEPYEQYF.